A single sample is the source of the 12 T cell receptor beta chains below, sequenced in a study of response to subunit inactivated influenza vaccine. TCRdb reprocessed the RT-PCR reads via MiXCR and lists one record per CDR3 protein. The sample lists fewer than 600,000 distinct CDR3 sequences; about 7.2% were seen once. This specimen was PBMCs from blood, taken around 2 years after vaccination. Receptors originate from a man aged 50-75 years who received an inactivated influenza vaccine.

CDR3 bases: TGTGCCAGCAGCCCCTTCTACAATGAGCAGTTCTTC. Its protein is CASSPFYNEQFF. This sequence joins TRBV7-2 and TRBJ2-1; D remains unclear. Germline V lookup: CDR1 SGHTA, CDR2 FQGNSA. CDR3 length: 12 amino acids. Trimming removed 5 bases from V and 3 bases from J, with 5 bases in between.

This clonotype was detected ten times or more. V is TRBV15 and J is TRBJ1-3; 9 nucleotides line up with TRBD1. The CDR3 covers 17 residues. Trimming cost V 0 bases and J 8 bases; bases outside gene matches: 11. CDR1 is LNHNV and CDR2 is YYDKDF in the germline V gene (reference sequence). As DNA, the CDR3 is TGTGCCACCAGCAGAGATAAACAGGGGGCGCTTGGTCACACCATATATTTT. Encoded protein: CATSRDKQGALGHTIYF.

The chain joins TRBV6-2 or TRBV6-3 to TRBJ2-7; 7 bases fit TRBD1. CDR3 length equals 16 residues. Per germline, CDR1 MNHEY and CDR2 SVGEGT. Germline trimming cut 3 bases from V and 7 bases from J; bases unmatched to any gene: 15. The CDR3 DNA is TGTGCCAGCAGTTATCCATCGGGACAGCTTTCGCGGGAGCAGTACTTC. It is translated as CASSYPSGQLSREQYF.

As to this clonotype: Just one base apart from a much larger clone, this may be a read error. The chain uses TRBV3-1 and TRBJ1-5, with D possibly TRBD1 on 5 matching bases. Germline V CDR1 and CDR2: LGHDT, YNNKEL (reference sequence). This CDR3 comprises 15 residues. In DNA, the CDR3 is TGTGCCAGCACCCAAGGGGTGTACGGCAATCAGCCCCAGCATTTT. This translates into CASTQGVYGNQPQHF.

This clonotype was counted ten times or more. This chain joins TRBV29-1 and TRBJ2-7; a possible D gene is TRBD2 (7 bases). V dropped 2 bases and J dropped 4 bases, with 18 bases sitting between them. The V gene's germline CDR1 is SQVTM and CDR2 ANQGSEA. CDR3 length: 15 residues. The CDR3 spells CSVESDGGARYEQYF. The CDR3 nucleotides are TGCAGCGTTGAATCTGATGGGGGGGCTAGGTACGAGCAGTACTTC.

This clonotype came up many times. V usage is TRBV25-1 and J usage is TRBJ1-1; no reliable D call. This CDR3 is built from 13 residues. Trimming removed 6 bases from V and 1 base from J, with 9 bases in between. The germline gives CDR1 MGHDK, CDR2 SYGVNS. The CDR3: CASSALGNTEAFF. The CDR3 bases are TGTGCCAGCAGCGCCCTGGGGAACACTGAAGCTTTCTTT.

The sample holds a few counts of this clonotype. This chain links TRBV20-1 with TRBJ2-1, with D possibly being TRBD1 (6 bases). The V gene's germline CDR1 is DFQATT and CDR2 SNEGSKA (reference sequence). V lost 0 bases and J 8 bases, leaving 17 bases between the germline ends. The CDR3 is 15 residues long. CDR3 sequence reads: CSARDRGRGPHEQFF. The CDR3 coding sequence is TGCAGTGCTAGAGATCGGGGCAGGGGACCCCATGAGCAGTTCTTC.

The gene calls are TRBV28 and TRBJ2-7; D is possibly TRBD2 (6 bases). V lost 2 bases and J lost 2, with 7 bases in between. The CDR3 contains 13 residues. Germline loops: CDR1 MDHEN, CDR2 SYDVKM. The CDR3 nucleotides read TGTGCCAGCAGTTTAACTAGCACCTACGAGCAGTACTTC. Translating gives CASSLTSTYEQYF.

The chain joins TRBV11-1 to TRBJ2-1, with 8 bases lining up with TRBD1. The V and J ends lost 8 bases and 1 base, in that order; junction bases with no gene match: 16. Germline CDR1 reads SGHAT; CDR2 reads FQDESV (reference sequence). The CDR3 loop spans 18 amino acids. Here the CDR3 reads CASGPSGGSADSYNEQFF. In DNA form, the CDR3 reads TGTGCCAGCGGACCATCAGGGGGCTCAGCTGATTCCTACAATGAGCAGTTCTTC.

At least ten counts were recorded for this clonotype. CDR3 region: CSASPRGGANTGELFF. The CDR3 DNA is TGCAGTGCTAGTCCTCGGGGGGGGGCGAACACCGGGGAGCTGTTTTTT. This rearrangement joins TRBV20-1 to TRBJ2-2, with 8 bases fitting TRBD2. CDR1 is DFQATT, CDR2 SNEGSKA, per germline (reference sequence). The CDR3 is 16 amino acids. The V and J ends lost 3 bases and 0 bases, in that order; junction bases with no gene match: 6.

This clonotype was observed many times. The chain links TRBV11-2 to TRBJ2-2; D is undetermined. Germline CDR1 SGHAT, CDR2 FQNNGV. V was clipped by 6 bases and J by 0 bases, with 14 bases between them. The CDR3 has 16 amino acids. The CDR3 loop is CASRPRRQANTGELFF. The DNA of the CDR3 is TGTGCCAGCAGACCACGACGTCAAGCGAACACCGGGGAGCTGTTTTTT.

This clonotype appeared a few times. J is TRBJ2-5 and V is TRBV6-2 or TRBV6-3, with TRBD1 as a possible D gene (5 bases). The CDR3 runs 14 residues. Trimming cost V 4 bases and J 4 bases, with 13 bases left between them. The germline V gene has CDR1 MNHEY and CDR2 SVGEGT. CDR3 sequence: CASSSQGLRETQYF. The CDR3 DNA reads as TGTGCCAGCAGTTCCCAGGGTTTACGAGAGACCCAGTACTTC.